Detailed here is one T cell receptor beta chain. This record comes from a study of control samples from healthy donors and cancer patients. Generated by immunoSEQ multiplex PCR, the TCRdb table keeps only in-frame clones and is missing some. Of about 85,000 clones in the sample, 90% were seen once. The CDR3 runs 15 residues. V lost 3 bases to trimming and J lost 6 bases; unmatched junction nucleotides: 4. CDR1 SGHAT and CDR2 FQNNGV come from the germline V gene. Sequencing was done on a sample of blood. This sequence was found in a woman between 18 and 29 years old in good health. The chain uses TRBV11-2 and TRBJ1-6; 8 bases line up with TRBD1. The CDR3: CASSFGTGINSPLHF. The CDR3 DNA reads as TGTGCCAGCAGCTTTGGGACAGGAATTAATTCACCCCTCCACTTT.